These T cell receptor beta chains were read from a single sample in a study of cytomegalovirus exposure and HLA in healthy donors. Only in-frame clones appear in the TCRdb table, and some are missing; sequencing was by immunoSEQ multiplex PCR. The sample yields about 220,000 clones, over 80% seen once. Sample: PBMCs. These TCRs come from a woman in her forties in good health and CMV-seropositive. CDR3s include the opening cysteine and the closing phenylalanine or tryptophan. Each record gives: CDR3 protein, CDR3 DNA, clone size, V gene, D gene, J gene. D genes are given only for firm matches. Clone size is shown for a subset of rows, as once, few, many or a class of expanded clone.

CDR3 protein: CASSLILNPASGTF; CDR3 DNA: TGTGCCAGCAGCCTAATCCTTAACCCGGCCTCGGGCACCTTC; clone size: .; V gene: TRBV4-2; D gene: .; J gene: TRBJ1-2
CDR3 protein: CASSLGQGAEDTQYF; CDR3 DNA: TGCGCCAGCAGCCTGGGACAGGGGGCGGAAGATACGCAGTATTTT; clone size: .; V gene: TRBV5-1; D gene: TRBD1; J gene: TRBJ2-3
CDR3 protein: CASSYSRDTINYGYTF; CDR3 DNA: TGTGCCAGCAGTTACTCGAGGGACACCATTAACTATGGCTACACCTTC; clone size: .; V gene: TRBV6-5; D gene: .; J gene: TRBJ1-2
CDR3 protein: CASSDSGSDRFLSQPQHF; CDR3 DNA: TGCGCCAGCAGTGACAGCGGGTCGGACAGGTTTTTGAGTCAGCCCCAGCATTTT; clone size: .; V gene: TRBV10-2; D gene: TRBD1; J gene: TRBJ1-5
CDR3 protein: CASGLVSVNTEAFF; CDR3 DNA: TGTGCTAGTGGTTTGGTATCAGTGAACACTGAAGCTTTCTTT; clone size: .; V gene: TRBV12-5; D gene: .; J gene: TRBJ1-1
CDR3 protein: CAWTAGGGEQYF; CDR3 DNA: TGTGCCTGGACTGCAGGGGGAGGCGAGCAGTACTTC; clone size: .; V gene: TRBV30; D gene: .; J gene: TRBJ2-7
CDR3 protein: CASSLYGQGNTEAFF; CDR3 DNA: TGTGCCAGCAGCTTATACGGACAGGGGAACACTGAAGCTTTCTTT; clone size: .; V gene: TRBV11-3; D gene: TRBD1; J gene: TRBJ1-1
CDR3 protein: CASSLGRVPQAKNIQYF; CDR3 DNA: TGCGCCAGCAGCTTAGGGCGGGTCCCGCAGGCCAAAAACATTCAGTACTTC; clone size: .; V gene: TRBV5-1; D gene: .; J gene: TRBJ2-4
CDR3 protein: CASSQGLRLAGSQETQYF; CDR3 DNA: TGTGCCAGCAGCCAAGGGCTTCGACTAGCGGGGTCTCAAGAGACCCAGTACTTC; clone size: .; V gene: TRBV14; D gene: TRBD2; J gene: TRBJ2-5
CDR3 protein: CASSAGTGDSGQPQHF; CDR3 DNA: TGTGCCAGCAGCGCCGGGACAGGGGACTCCGGTCAGCCCCAGCATTTT; clone size: .; V gene: TRBV9; D gene: TRBD1; J gene: TRBJ1-5
CDR3 protein: CAISEEARGEQYF; CDR3 DNA: TGTGCCATCAGTGAGGAGGCTCGGGGCGAGCAGTACTTC; clone size: .; V gene: TRBV10-3; D gene: .; J gene: TRBJ2-7
CDR3 protein: CASSFLAGEQYF; CDR3 DNA: TGTGCCAGCAGCTTCCTAGCGGGGGAGCAGTACTTC; clone size: few; V gene: TRBV7-2; D gene: TRBD2; J gene: TRBJ2-7
CDR3 protein: CSVVFIDRSSYEQYF; CDR3 DNA: TGCAGCGTTGTCTTTATTGACAGGAGCTCCTACGAGCAGTACTTC; clone size: .; V gene: TRBV29-1; D gene: .; J gene: TRBJ2-7
CDR3 protein: CASSRTGIGEPQHF; CDR3 DNA: TGCGCCAGCAGCCGCACAGGGATAGGTGAGCCCCAGCATTTT; clone size: .; V gene: TRBV4-1; D gene: .; J gene: TRBJ1-5
CDR3 protein: CASSLESRANTGELFF; CDR3 DNA: TGTGCCAGCAGCTTAGAGAGCAGGGCGAACACCGGGGAGCTGTTTTTT; clone size: .; V gene: TRBV7-2; D gene: .; J gene: TRBJ2-2
CDR3 protein: CASSLDLLATEAFF; CDR3 DNA: TGTGCCAGCAGCTTGGATCTCTTAGCCACTGAAGCTTTCTTT; clone size: .; V gene: TRBV11-3; D gene: .; J gene: TRBJ1-1
CDR3 protein: CASSDREEEKLFF; CDR3 DNA: TGTGCCAGCAGTGACAGGGAAGAAGAAAAACTGTTTTTT; clone size: .; V gene: TRBV2; D gene: .; J gene: TRBJ1-4
CDR3 protein: CASSQDRHGYTF; CDR3 DNA: TGTGCCAGCAGCCAGGACAGGCATGGCTACACCTTC; clone size: .; V gene: TRBV5-5; D gene: TRBD1; J gene: TRBJ1-2
CDR3 protein: CASSQVRGSNTGELFF; CDR3 DNA: TGCGCCAGCAGCCAAGTACGCGGCTCGAACACCGGGGAGCTGTTTTTT; clone size: .; V gene: TRBV4-1; D gene: .; J gene: TRBJ2-2
CDR3 protein: CAWSVTMTGGDEQYF; CDR3 DNA: TGTGCCTGGAGTGTAACGATGACAGGGGGTGACGAGCAGTACTTC; clone size: .; V gene: TRBV30; D gene: TRBD1; J gene: TRBJ2-7
CDR3 protein: CASSLEGDNYGYTF; CDR3 DNA: TGCGCCAGCAGCTTAGAGGGGGATAACTATGGCTACACCTTC; clone size: .; V gene: TRBV5-1; D gene: .; J gene: TRBJ1-2
CDR3 protein: CASRDRTGGYGYTF; CDR3 DNA: TGTGCCAGCAGGGACCGGACAGGGGGATATGGCTACACCTTC; clone size: .; V gene: TRBV6-5; D gene: TRBD1; J gene: TRBJ1-2
CDR3 protein: CASSLSGSTNEQFF; CDR3 DNA: TGTGCCAGCAGCTTAAGCGGGTCGACAAATGAGCAGTTCTTC; clone size: .; V gene: TRBV7-7; D gene: .; J gene: TRBJ2-1
CDR3 protein: CASRQGASEQYF; CDR3 DNA: TGTGCCAGCAGACAGGGGGCCAGCGAGCAGTACTTC; clone size: .; V gene: TRBV6-5; D gene: TRBD1; J gene: TRBJ2-7
CDR3 protein: CASSYGTGRGTGELFF; CDR3 DNA: TGTGCCAGCAGCTATGGGACAGGGCGTGGGACCGGGGAGCTGTTTTTT; clone size: .; V gene: TRBV7-2; D gene: TRBD1; J gene: TRBJ2-2
CDR3 protein: CASSSPRSVNTEAFF; CDR3 DNA: TGTGCCAGCAGCTCGCCGCGGTCGGTGAACACTGAAGCTTTCTTT; clone size: once; V gene: TRBV5-4; D gene: .; J gene: TRBJ1-1
CDR3 protein: CASSIRRGIPYEQYF; CDR3 DNA: TGTGCCAGTAGTATCAGGCGGGGGATTCCCTACGAGCAGTACTTC; clone size: few; V gene: TRBV19; D gene: TRBD2; J gene: TRBJ2-7
CDR3 protein: CAWETAPSFKDNEQFF; CDR3 DNA: TGTGCCTGGGAGACAGCTCCGAGTTTTAAGGACAATGAGCAGTTCTTC; clone size: .; V gene: TRBV30; D gene: .; J gene: TRBJ2-1
CDR3 protein: CASSLDNHGYTF; CDR3 DNA: TGTGCCAGCTCACTGGACAACCACGGCTACACCTTC; clone size: .; V gene: TRBV18; D gene: .; J gene: TRBJ1-2
CDR3 protein: CASSHIRLNTEAFF; CDR3 DNA: TGTGCCAGCAGCCATATACGGTTGAACACTGAAGCTTTCTTT; clone size: .; V gene: TRBV14; D gene: .; J gene: TRBJ1-1
CDR3 protein: CASSQTARFSNQPQHF; CDR3 DNA: TGCGCCAGCAGCCAGACAGCCCGTTTTAGCAATCAGCCCCAGCATTTT; clone size: few; V gene: TRBV4-1; D gene: .; J gene: TRBJ1-5
CDR3 protein: CASRGTGGEQPQHF; CDR3 DNA: TGTGCCAGCAGAGGGACAGGGGGCGAGCAGCCCCAGCATTTT; clone size: .; V gene: TRBV6-6; D gene: TRBD1; J gene: TRBJ1-5
CDR3 protein: CASSLSRGRSNYGYTF; CDR3 DNA: TGTGCCAGCAGCTTAAGCAGGGGGCGATCGAACTATGGCTACACCTTC; clone size: few; V gene: TRBV7-9; D gene: TRBD1; J gene: TRBJ1-2
CDR3 protein: CASVDRGNSGANVLTF; CDR3 DNA: TGTGCCAGCGTAGACAGGGGGAACTCTGGGGCCAACGTCCTGACTTTC; clone size: .; V gene: TRBV2; D gene: TRBD1; J gene: TRBJ2-6
CDR3 protein: CASSFGHLNTEAFF; CDR3 DNA: TGCGCCAGCAGCTTTGGACACCTGAACACTGAAGCTTTCTTT; clone size: .; V gene: TRBV5-1; D gene: .; J gene: TRBJ1-1
CDR3 protein: CAGGQFEQYF; CDR3 DNA: TGTGCCGGAGGCCAGTTCGAGCAGTACTTC; clone size: .; V gene: TRBV30; D gene: .; J gene: TRBJ2-7
CDR3 protein: CAWRDVTGRSGELFF; CDR3 DNA: TGTGCCTGGAGGGACGTGACAGGGAGATCCGGGGAGCTGTTTTTT; clone size: .; V gene: TRBV30; D gene: TRBD1; J gene: TRBJ2-2
CDR3 protein: CASSTLARATNEKLFF; CDR3 DNA: TGTGCCAGCTCAACCCTTGCCCGGGCAACTAATGAAAAACTGTTTTTT; clone size: .; V gene: TRBV18; D gene: .; J gene: TRBJ1-4
CDR3 protein: CASSISGGAGYEQYF; CDR3 DNA: TGTGCCAGTAGTATAAGCGGGGGTGCTGGGTACGAGCAGTACTTC; clone size: few; V gene: TRBV19; D gene: TRBD2; J gene: TRBJ2-7
CDR3 protein: CASSISRTGTSGGYSYEQYF; CDR3 DNA: TGTGCCAGCAGCATAAGCCGAACTGGGACTAGCGGGGGGTACTCCTACGAGCAGTACTTC; clone size: .; V gene: TRBV7-8; D gene: TRBD2; J gene: TRBJ2-7
CDR3 protein: CASTRKAGNYGYTF; CDR3 DNA: TGTGCCAGCACCAGGAAGGCTGGGAACTATGGCTACACCTTC; clone size: .; V gene: TRBV5-6; D gene: .; J gene: TRBJ1-2
CDR3 protein: CASSLYRRSTQGNTIYF; CDR3 DNA: TGTGCCAGCAGCCTTTATAGGCGGAGCACGCAAGGAAACACCATATATTTT; clone size: few; V gene: TRBV7-2; D gene: .; J gene: TRBJ1-3
CDR3 protein: CASSRTGANYEQYF; CDR3 DNA: TGTGCCAGCAGCCGGACAGGGGCCAACTACGAGCAGTACTTC; clone size: .; V gene: TRBV4-2; D gene: TRBD1; J gene: TRBJ2-7
CDR3 protein: CASSFSVRGSYEQYF; CDR3 DNA: TGTGCCAGCAGCTTTTCTGTCAGGGGCTCCTACGAGCAGTACTTC; clone size: .; V gene: TRBV11-1; D gene: .; J gene: TRBJ2-7
CDR3 protein: CASSPTSGRPYEQYF; CDR3 DNA: TGTGCCAGCTCACCGACTAGCGGGAGGCCGTACGAGCAGTACTTC; clone size: .; V gene: TRBV18; D gene: TRBD2; J gene: TRBJ2-7